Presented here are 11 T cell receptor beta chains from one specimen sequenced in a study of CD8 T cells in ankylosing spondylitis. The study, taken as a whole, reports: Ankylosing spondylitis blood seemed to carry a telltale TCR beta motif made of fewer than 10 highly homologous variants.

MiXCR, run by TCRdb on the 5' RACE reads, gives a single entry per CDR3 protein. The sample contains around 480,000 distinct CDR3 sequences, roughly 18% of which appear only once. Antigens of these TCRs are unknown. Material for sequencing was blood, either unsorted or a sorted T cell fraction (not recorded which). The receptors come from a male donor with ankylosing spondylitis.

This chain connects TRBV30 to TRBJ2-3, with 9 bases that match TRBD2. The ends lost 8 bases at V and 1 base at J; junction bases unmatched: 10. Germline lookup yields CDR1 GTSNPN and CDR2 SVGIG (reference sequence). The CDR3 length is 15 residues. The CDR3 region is CATPGGRGGTDTQYF. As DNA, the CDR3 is TGTGCCACCCCGGGCGGGAGGGGGGGCACAGATACGCAGTATTTT.

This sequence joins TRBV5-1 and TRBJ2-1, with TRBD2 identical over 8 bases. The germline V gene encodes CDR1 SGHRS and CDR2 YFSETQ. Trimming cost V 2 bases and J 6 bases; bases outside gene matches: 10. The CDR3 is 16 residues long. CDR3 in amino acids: CASSLSGGGYRNEQFF. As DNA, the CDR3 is TGCGCCAGCAGCTTATCCGGCGGGGGGTATCGCAATGAGCAGTTCTTC.

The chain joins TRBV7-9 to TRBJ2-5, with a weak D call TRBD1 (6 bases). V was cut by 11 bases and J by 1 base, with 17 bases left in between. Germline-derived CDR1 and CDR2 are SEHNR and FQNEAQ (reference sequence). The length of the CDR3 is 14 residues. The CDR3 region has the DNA TGTGCCCCCCAGAGGTACAGGGCCCAAGAGACCCAGTACTTC. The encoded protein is CAPQRYRAQETQYF.

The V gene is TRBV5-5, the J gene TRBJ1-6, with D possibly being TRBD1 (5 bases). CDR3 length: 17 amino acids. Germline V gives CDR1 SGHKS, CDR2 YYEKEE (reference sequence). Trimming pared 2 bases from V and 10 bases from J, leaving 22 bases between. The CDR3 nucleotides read TGTGCCAGCAGCTTTGGTCCCCCATCGGGGCTAAGGTCACCCCTCCACTTT. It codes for CASSFGPPSGLRSPLHF.

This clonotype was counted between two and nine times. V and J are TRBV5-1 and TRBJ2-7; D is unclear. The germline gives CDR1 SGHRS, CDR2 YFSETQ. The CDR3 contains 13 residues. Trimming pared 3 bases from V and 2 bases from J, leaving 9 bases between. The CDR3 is CASSSTTTYEQYF. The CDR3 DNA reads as TGCGCCAGCAGCTCGACAACCACCTACGAGCAGTACTTC.

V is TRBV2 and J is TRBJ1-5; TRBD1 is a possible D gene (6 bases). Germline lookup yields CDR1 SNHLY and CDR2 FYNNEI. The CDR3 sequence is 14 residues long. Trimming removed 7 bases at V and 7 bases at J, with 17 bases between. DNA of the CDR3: TGTGCCAGCACAGAGCAGGGGTCGGGGCAGCCCCAGCATTTT. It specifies CASTEQGSGQPQHF. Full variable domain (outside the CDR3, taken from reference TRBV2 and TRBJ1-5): EPEVTQTPSHQVTQMGQEVILRCVPISNHLYFYWYRQILGQKVEFLVSFYNNEISEKSEIFDDQFSVERPDGSNFTLKIRSTKLEDSAMYFCASTEQGSGQPQHFGDGTRLSIL.

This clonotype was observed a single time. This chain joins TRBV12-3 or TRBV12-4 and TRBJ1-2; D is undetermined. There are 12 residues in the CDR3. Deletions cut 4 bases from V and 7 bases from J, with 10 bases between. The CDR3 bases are TGTGCCAGCAGTTCGTCCTCGATTGGCTACACCTTC. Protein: CASSSSSIGYTF.

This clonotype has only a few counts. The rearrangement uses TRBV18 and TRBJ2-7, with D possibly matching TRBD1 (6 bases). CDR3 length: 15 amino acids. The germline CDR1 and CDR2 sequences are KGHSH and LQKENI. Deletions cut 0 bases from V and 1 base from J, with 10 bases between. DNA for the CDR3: TGTGCCAGCTCACCACCTGGGACAACTTCCTACGAGCAGTACTTC. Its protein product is CASSPPGTTSYEQYF.

DNA of the CDR3: TGCAGTGCTACCCGGACCAAGCGGGCCACCGGGGAGCTGTTTTTT. Translating it yields CSATRTKRATGELFF. This chain links TRBV20-1 with TRBJ2-2, with D maybe TRBD2 (6 bases). The germline V gene encodes CDR1 DFQATT and CDR2 SNEGSKA (reference sequence). The V and J ends lost 4 bases and 4 bases respectively, with 16 bases between them. The CDR3 is 15 amino acids.

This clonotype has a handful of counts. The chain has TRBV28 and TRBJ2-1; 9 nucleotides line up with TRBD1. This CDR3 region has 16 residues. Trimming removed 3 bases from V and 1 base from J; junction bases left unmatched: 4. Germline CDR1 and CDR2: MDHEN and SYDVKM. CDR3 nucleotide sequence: TGTGCCAGCAGTTTGAGCGGACAGGGGTCCTACAATGAGCAGTTCTTC. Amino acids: CASSLSGQGSYNEQFF.

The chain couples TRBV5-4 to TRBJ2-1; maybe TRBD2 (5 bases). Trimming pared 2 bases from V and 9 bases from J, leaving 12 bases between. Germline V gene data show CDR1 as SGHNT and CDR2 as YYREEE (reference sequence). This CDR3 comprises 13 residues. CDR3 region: CASSFRDRGEQFF. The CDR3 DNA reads TGTGCCAGCAGCTTCCGGGATCGGGGTGAGCAGTTCTTC.